These T cell receptor beta chains were read from a single sample in a study of tumor-infiltrating lymphocytes in primary liver carcinoma. TCRdb used MiXCR to reprocess the multiplex PCR reads, holding one entry per CDR3 protein. The sample consists of 50,000 to 65,000 distinct CDR3 sequences, around 69% of them appearing once. The specimen sequenced was liver tumor tissue from sampling region 4. The receptors derive from a man aged 40-49 years with primary liver carcinoma and hepatitis B virus infection. Both conserved end residues are part of each CDR3. The order of the fields is clone size, D gene, V gene, J gene, CDR3 length, CDR3 protein, CDR3 DNA. The D gene is left open where the match is weak. For some rows the clone size is stated as once, few or many, or as a class when expanded; others skip it.

>many|-|TRBV2|TRBJ2-2|15
CASSPTVSNTGELFF
TGTGCCAGCAGCCCGACAGTCTCGAACACCGGGGAGCTGTTTTTT
>-|TRBD1|TRBV11-2|TRBJ2-3|15
CASSLPGQGPDKQYF
TGCGCCAGCAGCTTACCCGGACAGGGGCCTGATAAGCAGTATTTT
>-|-|TRBV6-4|TRBJ2-2|13
CARSAEGAGELFF
TGTGCCAGGAGTGCGGAAGGGGCAGGGGAGCTGTTTTTT
>many|-|TRBV5-1|TRBJ2-3|14
CASSSGGGPDTQYF
TGCGCCAGCAGCTCTGGGGGGGGCCCAGATACGCAGTATTTT
>few|-|TRBV6-1|TRBJ2-1|12
CASSVWRQEQFF
TGTGCCAGCAGTGTTTGGCGGCAAGAGCAGTTCTTC
>-|-|TRBV11-3|TRBJ2-2|15
CASSLESANTGKLFF
TGTGCCAGCAGCTTAGAGAGCGCGAACACCGGGAAGCTGTTTTTT
>once|-|TRBV4-1|TRBJ2-3|20
CASSQAIGTDRLATSGTQYF
TGCGCCAGCAGCCAGGCTATCGGGACGGACAGATTAGCCACCTCAGGTACGCAGTATTTT
>-|-|TRBV6-5|TRBJ2-5|14
CASSSLGGSGAQYF
TGTGCCAGCAGCTCCCTAGGTGGCTCGGGGGCCCAGTACTTC
>-|TRBD1|TRBV11-2|TRBJ2-6|21
CASNMGGDRGISLSGANVLTF
TGTGCCAGTAACATGGGGGGAGACAGGGGCATTTCCCTCTCTGGGGCCAACGTTCTGACTTTC
>-|-|TRBV6-6|TRBJ2-3|16
CASSPIVDGATDTQYF
TGTGCCAGCAGTCCCATCGTGGATGGAGCCACAGATACGCAGTATTTT
>-|-|TRBV11-1|TRBJ1-1|14
CASSSQLMGIEAFF
TGTGCCAGTAGTTCCCAATTAATGGGCATTGAAGCTTTCTTT
>-|TRBD2|TRBV29-1|TRBJ2-7|12
CSLRQGGNEQYF
TGCAGCCTTCGTCAGGGAGGGAACGAGCAATATTTC
>-|TRBD1|TRBV11-2|TRBJ1-4|17
CASSSEWTGGSNEKLFF
TGTGCCAGCAGCTCAGAATGGACAGGGGGCAGTAATGAAAAACTGTTTTTT
>once|TRBD2|TRBV11-2|TRBJ2-5|16
CTNSQSPGGGKETRYF
TGTACCAACAGCCAAAGTCCTGGCGGGGGGAAAGAGACCCGGTACTTC
>once|TRBD2|TRBV6-1|TRBJ2-2|14
CVSGGLAMTGELFF
TGTGTCAGCGGGGGACTAGCGATGACCGGGGAGCTGTTTTTT
>once|-|TRBV6-5|TRBJ2-7|13
CTSSYSGVGEQYF
TGTACCAGCAGTTACTCGGGGGTTGGCGAGCAGTACTTC
>-|-|TRBV5-8|TRBJ2-3|16
CASSLRDGANTDTQYF
TGTGCCAGCAGCTTGCGGGATGGTGCTAACACAGATACGCAGTATTTT
>many|TRBD1|TRBV29-1|TRBJ2-5|15
CSVPTDRGRSETQYF
TGCAGCGTTCCAACGGACAGGGGGAGATCAGAGACCCAGTACTTC
>-|-|TRBV6-2/TRBV6-3|TRBJ1-1|14
CASSYLELNTEAFF
TGTGCCAGCAGTTATCTGGAGCTGAACACTGAAGCTTTCTTT
>-|-|TRBV11-2|TRBJ1-4|14
CNSSSVVGDEKLFF
TGTAACAGCAGCTCAGTGGTTGGGGACGAAAAACTGTTTTTT
>-|-|TRBV4-1|TRBJ1-1|14
CASSQVNSSTEAFF
TGTGCCAGCAGCCAAGTAAACTCGAGCACTGAAGCTTTCTTT
>-|TRBD2|TRBV11-2|TRBJ2-5|19
CASSSCNLLAGGRGEIQYF
TGTGCCAGCAGCTCTTGTAACCTTCTAGCGGGAGGGCGGGGAGAGATCCAGTACTTC
>-|TRBD2|TRBV11-2|TRBJ2-1|16
CASSLELLAGLNERFF
TGTGCCAGCAGCTTGGAGCTCCTAGCGGGACTGAATGAGCGGTTCTTC
>-|-|TRBV6-6|TRBJ1-5|16
CVSSPIAGGVIDTQHF
TGTGTCAGCAGTCCCATCGCGGGTGGAGTCATAGATACGCAGCATTTT
>-|-|TRBV11-2|TRBJ2-7|13
CARSFDGSYEQYF
TGTGCCAGGAGCTTTGATGGCTCATACGAGCAGTACTTC
>-|-|TRBV4-1|TRBJ2-5|15
CASSHDTNGQETQYF
TGCGCCAGCAGCCATGATACGAACGGCCAAGAGACCCAGTACTTC
>-|-|TRBV11-3|TRBJ2-7|13
CASSLTPNGDPYF
TGTGCCAGCAGCTTAACACCCAACGGCGACCCGTACTTC
>-|-|TRBV11-2|TRBJ2-7|13
CASSFDSSYEQYF
TGTGCCAGCAGTTTCGACAGCAGCTACGAGCAGTACTTC
>-|-|TRBV28|TRBJ2-5|12
CASRELGETQYF
TGTGCTAGCAGGGAATTAGGGGAGACCCAGTACTTC
>-|TRBD1|TRBV11-2|TRBJ1-6|16
CASNFAAGTVNSPLHF
TGTGCCAGCAACTTCGCCGCCGGGACAGTGAATTCACCCCTCCACTTT
>-|-|TRBV12-3/TRBV12-4|TRBJ1-1|11
CVSSLAPEAFF
TGTGTCAGCAGTTTGGCCCCTGAAGCTTTCTTT
>few|TRBD2|TRBV7-3|TRBJ2-3|17
CASSTRIPGGPPDTQYF
TGTGCCAGCAGCACACGAATCCCGGGAGGGCCACCAGATACGCAGTATTTT
>-|-|TRBV5-1|TRBJ1-1|13
CASSLQLKTEAFF
TGCGCCAGCAGCCTCCAATTGAAGACTGAGGCTTTCTTT
>-|TRBD2|TRBV4-1|TRBJ2-2|18
CASSQDSGVAWYIGELFF
TGCGCCAGCAGCCAAGACAGCGGGGTAGCGTGGTACATCGGGGAGCTGTTTTTT
>-|TRBD2|TRBV11-2|TRBJ2-7|18
CASSQYGLAGIRFYEQYF
TGTGCCAGCAGCCAATACGGACTAGCGGGAATCAGGTTCTACGAGCAGTACTTT
>many|-|TRBV7-9|TRBJ1-2|13
CASSLRPMGGYTF
TGTGCCAGCAGCTTAAGACCAATGGGTGGCTACACCTTC
>-|-|TRBV11-3|TRBJ2-3|16
CASGLGPVKGTDTQYF
TGTGCCAGCGGCTTAGGCCCCGTAAAGGGCACAGATACGCAGTATTTT
>once|-|TRBV5-4|TRBJ2-7|14
CASSPDLSSSEHYF
TGTGCCAGCAGCCCCGACCTCTCATCCAGTGAGCACTACTTC
>-|TRBD2|TRBV11-2|TRBJ2-3|15
CASITGTIDTDTQYF
TGTGCCAGCATCACCGGGACTATCGACACAGATACGCAGTATTTT
>many|TRBD1|TRBV7-3|TRBJ2-1|15
CASSILGGGYNEQFF
TGTGCCAGCAGTATACTAGGGGGCGGCTACAATGAGCAGTTCTTC
>-|TRBD2|TRBV11-1|TRBJ2-4|17
CASSYPGTSGTKNIQYF
TGTGCTAGCAGCTATCCCGGGACTAGCGGCACCAAAAACATTCAGTACTTC
>-|TRBD1|TRBV4-2|TRBJ2-5|16
CAGSRDGTGGRETQYF
TGTGCCGGCAGCCGAGACGGGACAGGGGGCCGAGAGACCCAGTACTTC
>-|-|TRBV7-9|TRBJ2-7|13
CASSLAVELEQYF
TGTGCCAGCAGTTTAGCGGTAGAGCTCGAGCAGTACTTC
>many|-|TRBV12-3/TRBV12-4|TRBJ2-1|14
CASSTRDSDGEQFF
TGTGCCAGCAGCACCCGGGACTCTGACGGTGAGCAGTTCTTC
>-|-|TRBV11-1|TRBJ2-6|14
CSSSWNSGANVLTF
TGTAGTAGCAGCTGGAACTCTGGGGCCAACGTCCTGACTTTC
>-|TRBD1|TRBV4-2|TRBJ2-1|16
CASSHTGGQGYNEQFF
TGTGCCAGCAGCCACACTGGGGGACAGGGGTACAATGAGCAGTTCTTC
>-|TRBD2|TRBV12-3/TRBV12-4|TRBJ2-7|12
CASTAGDSVQYF
TGTGCCAGCACAGCGGGAGACAGTGTACAGTACTTC
>-|-|TRBV20-1|TRBJ2-2|15
CSARAPGTKTGELFF
TGCAGTGCTAGAGCCCCCGGGACCAAAACCGGGGAGCTGTTTTTT
>few|-|TRBV28|TRBJ2-2|17
CASNFDWGHSNTGELFF
TGTGCCAGCAATTTTGATTGGGGACATTCGAACACCGGGGAGCTGTTTTTT
>-|-|TRBV29-1|TRBJ2-3|14
CSVAVTGITDTQYF
TGCAGCGTTGCGGTAACAGGGATCACAGATACACAGTATTTT
>many|-|TRBV25-1|TRBJ2-5|12
CASSEQKETQYF
TGTGCCAGCAGTGAACAGAAAGAGACCCAGTACTTC
>-|-|TRBV5-1|TRBJ1-3|16
CANSLQGPNSGNAIYF
TGCGCCAACAGTTTGCAGGGCCCAAACTCTGGAAACGCCATATATTTT
>-|-|TRBV5-1|TRBJ2-6|14
CDSSLVSGGNVLTF
TGCGACAGCAGCTTGGTGTCTGGGGGCAACGTCCTGACTTTC
>many|TRBD1|TRBV4-1|TRBJ2-5|18
CASSQTQQGPRSQETQYF
TGCGCCAGCAGCCAAACGCAACAGGGGCCGAGGTCCCAAGAGACCCAGTACTTC
>-|-|TRBV11-2|TRBJ2-7|15
CASSLRWTRENEQYF
TGTGCCAGCAGCTTACGATGGACAAGGGAAAACGAACAGTACTTC